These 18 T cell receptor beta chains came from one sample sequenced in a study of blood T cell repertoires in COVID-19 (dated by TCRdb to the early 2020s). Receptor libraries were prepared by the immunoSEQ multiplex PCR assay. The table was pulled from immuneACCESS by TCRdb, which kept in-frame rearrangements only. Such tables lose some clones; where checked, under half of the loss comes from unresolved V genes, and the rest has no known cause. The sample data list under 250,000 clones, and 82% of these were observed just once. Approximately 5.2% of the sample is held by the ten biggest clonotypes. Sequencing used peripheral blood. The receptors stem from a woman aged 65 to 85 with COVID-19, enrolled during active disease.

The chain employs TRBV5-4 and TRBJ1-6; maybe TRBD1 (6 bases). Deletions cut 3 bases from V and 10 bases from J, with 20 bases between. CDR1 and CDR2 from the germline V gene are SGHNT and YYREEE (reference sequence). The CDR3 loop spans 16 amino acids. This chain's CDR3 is CASSSEVGGRESPLHF. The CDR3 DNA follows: TGTGCCAGCAGCTCTGAAGTCGGGGGGCGAGAGTCACCCCTCCACTTT.

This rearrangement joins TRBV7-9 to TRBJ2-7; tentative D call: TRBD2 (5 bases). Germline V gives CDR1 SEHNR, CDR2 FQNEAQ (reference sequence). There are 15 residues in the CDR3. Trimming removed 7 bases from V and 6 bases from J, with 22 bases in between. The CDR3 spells CASTDTRTQAGEQYF. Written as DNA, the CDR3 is TGTGCCAGCACCGATACTCGGACTCAGGCGGGCGAGCAGTACTTC.

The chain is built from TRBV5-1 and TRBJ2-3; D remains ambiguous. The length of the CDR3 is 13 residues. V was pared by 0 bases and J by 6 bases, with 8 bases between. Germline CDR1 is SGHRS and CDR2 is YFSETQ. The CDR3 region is CASSLGQYDTQYF. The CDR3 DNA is TGCGCCAGCAGCTTGGGGCAGTACGATACGCAGTATTTT. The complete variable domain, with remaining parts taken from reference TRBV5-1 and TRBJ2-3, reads KAGVTQTPRYLIKTRGQQVTLSCSPISGHRSVSWYQQTPGQGLQFLFEYFSETQRNKGNFPGRFSGRQFSNSRSEMNVSTLELGDSALYLCASSLGQYDTQYFGPGTRLTVL.

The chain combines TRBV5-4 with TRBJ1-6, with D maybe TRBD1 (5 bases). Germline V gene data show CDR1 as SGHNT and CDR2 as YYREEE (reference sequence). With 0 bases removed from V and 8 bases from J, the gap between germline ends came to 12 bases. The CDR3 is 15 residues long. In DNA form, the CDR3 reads TGTGCCAGCAGCTTGGGGGGACGGGGGGATTCACCCCTCCACTTT. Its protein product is CASSLGGRGDSPLHF.

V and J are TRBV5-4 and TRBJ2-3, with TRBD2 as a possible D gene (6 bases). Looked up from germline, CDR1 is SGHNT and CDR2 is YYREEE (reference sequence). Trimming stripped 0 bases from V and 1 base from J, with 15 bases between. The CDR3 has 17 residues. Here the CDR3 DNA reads TGTGCCAGCAGCTTGGCCGGGGCGGGGTACCGCACAGATACGCAGTATTTT. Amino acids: CASSLAGAGYRTDTQYF. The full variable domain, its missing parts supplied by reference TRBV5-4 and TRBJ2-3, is ETGVTQSPTHLIKTRGQQVTLRCSSQSGHNTVSWYQQALGQGPQFIFQYYREEENGRGNFPPRFSGLQFPNYSSELNVNALELDDSALYLCASSLAGAGYRTDTQYFGPGTRLTVL.

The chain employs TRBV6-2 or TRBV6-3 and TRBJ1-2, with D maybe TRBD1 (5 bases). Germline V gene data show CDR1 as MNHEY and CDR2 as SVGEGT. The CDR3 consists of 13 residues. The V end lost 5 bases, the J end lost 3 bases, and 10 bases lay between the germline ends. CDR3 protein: CASSRDSYYGYTF. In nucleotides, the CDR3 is TGTGCCAGCAGTAGAGACAGCTACTATGGCTACACCTTC.

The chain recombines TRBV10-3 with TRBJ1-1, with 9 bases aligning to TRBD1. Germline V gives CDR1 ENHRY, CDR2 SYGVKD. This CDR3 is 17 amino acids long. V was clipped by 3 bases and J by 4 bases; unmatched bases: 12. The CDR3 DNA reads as TGTGCCATCAGTGACTCCGGGACAGGGCTATTAGGCACTGAAGCTTTCTTT. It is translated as CAISDSGTGLLGTEAFF.

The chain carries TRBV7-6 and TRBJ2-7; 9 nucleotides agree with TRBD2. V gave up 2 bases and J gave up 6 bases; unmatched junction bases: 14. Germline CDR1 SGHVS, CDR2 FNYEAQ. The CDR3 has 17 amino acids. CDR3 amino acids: CASSLQPYSREGAEQYF. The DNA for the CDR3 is TGTGCCAGCAGCTTACAACCTTATTCGCGGGAGGGCGCCGAGCAGTACTTC.

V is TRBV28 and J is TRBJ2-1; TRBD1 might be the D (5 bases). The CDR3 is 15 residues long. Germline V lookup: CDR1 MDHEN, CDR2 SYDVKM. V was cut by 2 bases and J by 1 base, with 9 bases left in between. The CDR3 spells CASSLGRASYNEQFF. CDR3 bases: TGTGCCAGCAGTTTAGGCAGGGCGTCCTACAATGAGCAGTTCTTC. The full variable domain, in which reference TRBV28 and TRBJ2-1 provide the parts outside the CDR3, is DVKVTQSSRYLVKRTGEKVFLECVQDMDHENMFWYRQDPGLGLRLIYFSYDVKMKEKGDIPEGYSVSREKKERFSLILESASTNQTSMYLCASSLGRASYNEQFFGPGTRLTVL.

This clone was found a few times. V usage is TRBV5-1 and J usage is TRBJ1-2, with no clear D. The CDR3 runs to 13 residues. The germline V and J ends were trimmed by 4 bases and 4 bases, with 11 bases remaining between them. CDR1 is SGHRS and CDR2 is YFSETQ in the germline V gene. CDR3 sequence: CASSLLGGYGYTF. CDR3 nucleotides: TGCGCCAGCAGCCTTCTTGGAGGCTATGGCTACACCTTC.

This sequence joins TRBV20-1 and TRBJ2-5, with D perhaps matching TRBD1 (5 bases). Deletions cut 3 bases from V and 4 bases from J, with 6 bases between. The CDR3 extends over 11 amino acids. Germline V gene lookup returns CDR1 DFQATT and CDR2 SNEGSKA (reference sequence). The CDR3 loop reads CSASRAETQYF. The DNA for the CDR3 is TGCAGTGCTAGCAGGGCAGAGACCCAGTACTTC.

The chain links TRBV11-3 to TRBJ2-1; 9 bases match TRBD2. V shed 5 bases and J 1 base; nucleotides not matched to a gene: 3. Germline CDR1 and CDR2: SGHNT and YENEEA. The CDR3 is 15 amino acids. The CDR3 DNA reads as TGTGCCAGCAGCCCGACTAGCGGTTCCTACAATGAGCAGTTCTTC. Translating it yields CASSPTSGSYNEQFF.

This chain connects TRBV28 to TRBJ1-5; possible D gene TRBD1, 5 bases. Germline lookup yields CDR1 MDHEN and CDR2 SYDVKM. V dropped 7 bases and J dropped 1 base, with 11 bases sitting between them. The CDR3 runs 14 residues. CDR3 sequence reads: CASTPRQSNQPQHF. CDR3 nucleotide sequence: TGTGCCAGCACCCCACGACAGAGCAATCAGCCCCAGCATTTT.

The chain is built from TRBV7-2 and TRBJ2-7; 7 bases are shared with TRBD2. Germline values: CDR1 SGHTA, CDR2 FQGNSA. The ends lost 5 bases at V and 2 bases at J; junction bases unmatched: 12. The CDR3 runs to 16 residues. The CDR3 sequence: CASSRPPGLNTYEQYF. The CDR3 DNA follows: TGTGCCAGCAGCCGCCCCCCGGGACTAAATACCTACGAGCAGTACTTC. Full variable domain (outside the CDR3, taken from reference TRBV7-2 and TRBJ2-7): GAGVSQSPSNKVTEKGKDVELRCDPISGHTALYWYRQSLGQGLEFLIYFQGNSAPDKSGLPSDRFSAERTGGSVSTLTIQRTQQEDSAVYLCASSRPPGLNTYEQYFGPGTRLTVT.

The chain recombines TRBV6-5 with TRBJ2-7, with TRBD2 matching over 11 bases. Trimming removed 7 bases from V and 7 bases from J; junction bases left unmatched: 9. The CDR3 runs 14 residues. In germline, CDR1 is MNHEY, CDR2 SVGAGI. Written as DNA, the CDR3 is TGTGCCAGCACCGGGACTAGCGGTCTGGGGGAGCAGTACTTC. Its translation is CASTGTSGLGEQYF.

The CDR3 loop is CASSIAQTGGIRQPQHF. CDR3 coding DNA: TGTGCCAGTAGTATAGCCCAGACAGGGGGGATTCGTCAGCCCCAGCATTTT. This chain links TRBV19 with TRBJ1-5, with 9 bases matching TRBD1. The germline gives CDR1 LNHDA, CDR2 SQIVND (reference sequence). After removal of 1 base from V and 6 bases from J, the junction contained 10 bases not matched to a gene. The CDR3 is made up of 17 amino acids.

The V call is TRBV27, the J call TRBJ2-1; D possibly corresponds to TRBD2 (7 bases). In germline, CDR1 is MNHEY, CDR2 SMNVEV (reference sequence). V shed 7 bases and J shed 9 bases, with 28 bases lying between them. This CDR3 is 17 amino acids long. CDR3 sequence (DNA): TGTGCCAGCAACGGGGCGGGGGCGGGATCCAGAGGTCTTGAGCAGTTCTTC. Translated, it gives CASNGAGAGSRGLEQFF.

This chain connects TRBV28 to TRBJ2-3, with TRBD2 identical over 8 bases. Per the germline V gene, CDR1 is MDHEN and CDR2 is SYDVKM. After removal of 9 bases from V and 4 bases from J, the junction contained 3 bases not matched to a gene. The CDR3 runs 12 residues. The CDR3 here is CARKREPDTQYF. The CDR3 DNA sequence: TGTGCCAGAAAGCGGGAGCCAGATACGCAGTATTTT.